Listed below are T cell receptor beta chains from one sample, sequenced in a study of blood T cell repertoires in COVID-19. Sequencing was performed with immunoSEQ multiplex PCR; in TCRdb, only in-frame clones are kept and a portion is missing. The sample has around 100,000 clones, around 81% seen once; the top ten hold 10% to 15%. Sequenced sample: peripheral blood. The source is a man aged 45-60 years with active or convalescent COVID-19. Each CDR3 is given with its conserved first and last residue. D genes are given only for firm matches. Clone sizes are given selectively: once, few, many, or a class where the clone is expanded.

CDR3: CSYKGNYEQYF; DNA: TGCAGTTATAAGGGGAATTACGAGCAGTACTTC; D: NA; size: NA; V: TRBV20-1; J: TRBJ2-7
CDR3: CASSKLQGINEKLFF; DNA: TGTGCCAGCAGCAAATTACAGGGGATTAATGAAAAACTGTTTTTT; D: TRBD1; size: NA; V: TRBV3-1/TRBV3-2; J: TRBJ1-4
CDR3: CASSFGGGGTEAFF; DNA: TGCGCCAGCAGCTTCGGGGGCGGGGGCACTGAAGCTTTCTTT; D: NA; size: few; V: TRBV5-1; J: TRBJ1-1
CDR3: CASSLDGGTVLYEQYF; DNA: TGTGCCAGCAGCTTAGATGGGGGGACGGTCCTGTACGAGCAGTACTTC; D: NA; size: NA; V: TRBV11-3; J: TRBJ2-7
CDR3: CSASSGTSGRSSYNEQFF; DNA: TGCAGTGCTAGTAGCGGGACTAGCGGGAGGAGCTCCTACAATGAGCAGTTCTTC; D: TRBD2; size: NA; V: TRBV20-1; J: TRBJ2-1
CDR3: CASTGTGGEQYF; DNA: TGTGCCAGCACCGGGACAGGTGGCGAGCAGTACTTC; D: TRBD1; size: NA; V: TRBV12-3/TRBV12-4; J: TRBJ2-7
CDR3: CASSPRLSGADTQYF; DNA: TGTGCCAGCAGTCCCCGACTGTCGGGGGCAGATACGCAGTATTTT; D: NA; size: NA; V: TRBV3-1/TRBV3-2; J: TRBJ2-3
CDR3: CASSRPGGEQFF; DNA: TGTGCCAGTAGCCGTCCGGGAGGTGAGCAGTTCTTC; D: TRBD2; size: many; V: TRBV19; J: TRBJ2-1
CDR3: CASSEIYGTANQPQHF; DNA: TGTGCCAGCAGTGAAATTTATGGGACAGCAAATCAGCCCCAGCATTTT; D: TRBD1; size: NA; V: TRBV2; J: TRBJ1-5
CDR3: CASSTGGGGANVLTF; DNA: TGTGCCAGCAGTACAGGGGGTGGAGGGGCCAACGTCCTGACTTTC; D: TRBD1; size: NA; V: TRBV11-3; J: TRBJ2-6
CDR3: CASSSGQNSPLHF; DNA: TGCGCCAGCAGTTCGGGACAAAATTCACCCCTCCACTTT; D: NA; size: NA; V: TRBV10-1; J: TRBJ1-6
CDR3: CASSSAGGAAKNIQYF; DNA: TGCGCCAGCAGTTCTGCGGGGGGCGCTGCCAAAAACATTCAGTACTTC; D: TRBD2; size: NA; V: TRBV10-2; J: TRBJ2-4
CDR3: CASSQAGTGPYNEQFF; DNA: TGTGCCAGCAGTCAAGCCGGGACAGGACCCTACAATGAGCAGTTCTTC; D: TRBD1; size: many; V: TRBV6-1; J: TRBJ2-1
CDR3: CASSESTGAGNTIYF; DNA: TGTGCCAGCAGTGAGTCGACAGGGGCTGGAAACACCATATATTTT; D: TRBD1; size: NA; V: TRBV2; J: TRBJ1-3
CDR3: CASSSRTVYNEQFF; DNA: TGTGCCAGCAGTTCTCGGACAGTATACAATGAGCAGTTCTTC; D: NA; size: NA; V: TRBV28; J: TRBJ2-1
CDR3: CSATGDYGYTF; DNA: TGCAGCGCCACCGGGGACTATGGCTACACCTTC; D: NA; size: many; V: TRBV29-1; J: TRBJ1-2
CDR3: CSASPASGSDSTDTQYF; DNA: TGCAGTGCTAGTCCCGCTAGCGGGAGTGATAGCACAGATACGCAGTATTTT; D: TRBD2; size: many; V: TRBV20-1; J: TRBJ2-3
CDR3: CASSEQSGRSYEQYF; DNA: TGTGCCAGCAGCGAACAGAGCGGGAGGTCCTACGAGCAGTACTTC; D: TRBD2; size: NA; V: TRBV5-6; J: TRBJ2-7
CDR3: CASSLIGGRVTDTQYF; DNA: TGTGCCAGCAGCTTAATTGGCGGGAGGGTCACAGATACGCAGTATTTT; D: TRBD2; size: NA; V: TRBV7-3; J: TRBJ2-3
CDR3: CASSRSPYEQYF; DNA: TGTGCCAGCTCCCGTTCCCCGTACGAGCAGTACTTC; D: NA; size: NA; V: TRBV5-4; J: TRBJ2-7
CDR3: CATSRPGTVNTEAFF; DNA: TGTGCCACCAGCCGTCCCGGGACAGTGAACACTGAAGCTTTCTTT; D: TRBD1; size: NA; V: TRBV15; J: TRBJ1-1
CDR3: CASSQDTGGPYEQYF; DNA: TGTGCCAGCAGCCAAGATACGGGAGGGCCCTACGAGCAGTACTTC; D: TRBD2; size: NA; V: TRBV3-1/TRBV3-2; J: TRBJ2-7
CDR3: CASSREYRDHGYTF; DNA: TGCGCCAGCAGCCGGGAATACAGGGACCATGGCTACACCTTC; D: NA; size: NA; V: TRBV4-1; J: TRBJ1-2
CDR3: CASKEGQRQPQHF; DNA: TGTGCCAGCAAGGAGGGTCAAAGACAGCCCCAGCATTTT; D: NA; size: once; V: TRBV6-5; J: TRBJ1-5
CDR3: CASSLLGQGNTEAFF; DNA: TGTGCCAGCAGCTTGTTGGGACAGGGGAACACTGAAGCTTTCTTT; D: TRBD1; size: NA; V: TRBV5-6; J: TRBJ1-1
CDR3: CASTLSGSTDTQYF; DNA: TGTGCCAGCACCCTTAGCGGGAGCACAGATACGCAGTATTTT; D: TRBD2; size: NA; V: TRBV6-6; J: TRBJ2-3
CDR3: CATSRDRQGAEAFF; DNA: TGTGCCACCAGCAGAGATCGACAGGGGGCTGAAGCTTTCTTT; D: TRBD1; size: NA; V: TRBV15; J: TRBJ1-1
CDR3: CAWSVAGETGNTIYF; DNA: TGTGCCTGGAGCGTCGCCGGGGAGACTGGAAACACCATATATTTT; D: NA; size: once; V: TRBV30; J: TRBJ1-3
CDR3: CASRPRGTFGGETQYF; DNA: TGTGCCAGCAGGCCTCGCGGAACCTTCGGTGGGGAGACCCAGTACTTC; D: NA; size: NA; V: TRBV13; J: TRBJ2-5
CDR3: CASSPLADNEQFF; DNA: TGTGCCAGCTCACCTCTAGCGGACAATGAGCAGTTCTTC; D: TRBD2; size: NA; V: TRBV18; J: TRBJ2-1
CDR3: CASSFGLSVGTGELFF; DNA: TGCGCCAGCAGCTTCGGCCTTAGCGTGGGCACCGGGGAGCTGTTTTTT; D: NA; size: NA; V: TRBV5-1; J: TRBJ2-2
CDR3: CASSARDNGNEQYF; DNA: TGTGCCAGCTCCGCCAGGGACAACGGTAACGAGCAGTACTTC; D: NA; size: few; V: TRBV18; J: TRBJ2-7
CDR3: CASSLASSSYNEQFF; DNA: TGTGCCAGCAGCTTAGCCTCGAGCTCCTACAATGAGCAGTTCTTC; D: NA; size: NA; V: TRBV7-3; J: TRBJ2-1
CDR3: CASSYSEGGTEAFF; DNA: TGTGCCAGCAGTTACTCTGAGGGCGGCACTGAAGCTTTCTTT; D: NA; size: NA; V: TRBV6-5; J: TRBJ1-1
CDR3: CASSLLGVSNEQFF; DNA: TGTGCCAGCAGCTTATTGGGAGTGTCCAATGAGCAGTTCTTC; D: NA; size: NA; V: TRBV11-3; J: TRBJ2-1
CDR3: CASRRGTGSGNTIYF; DNA: TGTGCCAGCAGGCGCGGGACAGGTAGTGGTAACACCATATATTTT; D: TRBD1; size: NA; V: TRBV6-8; J: TRBJ1-3
CDR3: CASSMGLAGEPYEQYF; DNA: TGTGCCAGTAGTATGGGCCTAGCGGGAGAACCCTACGAGCAGTACTTC; D: TRBD2; size: once; V: TRBV19; J: TRBJ2-7
CDR3: CASSQLPGTGANTEAFF; DNA: TGCGCCAGCAGCCAACTTCCCGGGACAGGGGCAAACACTGAAGCTTTCTTT; D: TRBD1; size: NA; V: TRBV4-1; J: TRBJ1-1
CDR3: CASSEPGQAYGYTF; DNA: TGTGCCAGCAGTGAACCGGGACAGGCATATGGCTACACCTTC; D: TRBD1; size: NA; V: TRBV25-1; J: TRBJ1-2
CDR3: CALMMGSGSTDTQYF; DNA: TGTGCCCTCATGATGGGGAGCGGGAGCACAGATACGCAGTATTTT; D: NA; size: NA; V: TRBV5-4; J: TRBJ2-3
CDR3: CASSILSGDRYNEQFF; DNA: TGTGCCAGTAGTATTTTAAGTGGGGACAGGTACAATGAGCAGTTCTTC; D: TRBD1; size: NA; V: TRBV19; J: TRBJ2-1
CDR3: CASSIMATGDNEQFF; DNA: TGTGCCAGTAGTATTATGGCGACAGGAGACAATGAGCAGTTCTTC; D: NA; size: NA; V: TRBV19; J: TRBJ2-1
CDR3: CASSSGTSGVSFNEQFF; DNA: TGCGCCAGCAGCTCAGGGACTAGCGGGGTTTCGTTTAATGAGCAGTTCTTC; D: TRBD2; size: NA; V: TRBV4-1; J: TRBJ2-1
CDR3: CSVAPGQGSEQYF; DNA: TGCAGCGTGGCACCGGGACAGGGCAGCGAGCAGTACTTC; D: TRBD1; size: few; V: TRBV29-1; J: TRBJ2-7
CDR3: CASSPNNYEQYF; DNA: TGTGCCAGCAGCCCGAACAACTACGAGCAGTACTTC; D: NA; size: NA; V: TRBV7-9; J: TRBJ2-7
CDR3: CATSDLHQGGKTEAFF; DNA: TGTGCCACCAGTGATTTGCACCAGGGGGGAAAGACTGAAGCTTTCTTT; D: TRBD1; size: NA; V: TRBV24-1; J: TRBJ1-1
CDR3: CASSVDQGTTGELFF; DNA: TGTGCCAGCAGCGTAGATCAGGGCACGACCGGGGAGCTGTTTTTT; D: NA; size: NA; V: TRBV9; J: TRBJ2-2
CDR3: CASSLWGAGQGATNEKLFF; DNA: TGTGCCAGTAGTCTTTGGGGGGCCGGACAGGGGGCGACTAATGAAAAACTGTTTTTT; D: TRBD1; size: NA; V: TRBV19; J: TRBJ1-4
CDR3: CASSLVSGYGYTF; DNA: TGTGCCAGCAGCTTAGTTTCGGGATATGGCTACACCTTC; D: NA; size: NA; V: TRBV11-3; J: TRBJ1-2
CDR3: CASSDDGAYGYTF; DNA: TGCGCCAGCAGTGATGATGGGGCTTATGGCTACACCTTC; D: NA; size: NA; V: TRBV10-2; J: TRBJ1-2
CDR3: CASSSQGSTDTQYF; DNA: TGTGCCAGTAGCTCCCAGGGTAGCACAGATACGCAGTATTTT; D: NA; size: NA; V: TRBV19; J: TRBJ2-3
CDR3: CASSALGGEFYNEQFF; DNA: TGTGCCAGCAGCGCCTTAGGTGGGGAGTTCTACAATGAGCAGTTCTTC; D: NA; size: NA; V: TRBV9; J: TRBJ2-1
CDR3: CASRGTGQIYGYTF; DNA: TGTGCCAGCCGGGGGACAGGGCAGATCTATGGCTACACCTTC; D: TRBD1; size: NA; V: TRBV5-6; J: TRBJ1-2
CDR3: CASSGGRGAISGNTIYF; DNA: TGTGCCAGCAGTGGGGGCAGGGGGGCCATCTCTGGAAACACCATATATTTT; D: TRBD1; size: NA; V: TRBV2; J: TRBJ1-3
CDR3: CASSQQGFGNQPQHF; DNA: TGTGCCAGCAGTCAACAGGGGTTCGGCAATCAGCCCCAGCATTTT; D: TRBD1; size: NA; V: TRBV2; J: TRBJ1-5
CDR3: CASSLGPGDEQYF; DNA: TGTGCCAGCAGTTTAGGACCAGGGGACGAGCAGTACTTC; D: NA; size: NA; V: TRBV27; J: TRBJ2-7
CDR3: CASSSRGIGTDYSPLHF; DNA: TGTGCCAGCAGCTCCCGAGGTATCGGGACAGACTATTCACCCCTCCACTTT; D: TRBD1; size: NA; V: TRBV9; J: TRBJ1-6